Sequencing of this T cell receptor (beta chain) was carried out in a study of T cell responses to AZD1222 COVID-19 vaccine. Findings of the study overall: The study found Spike-specific TCR breadth and depth rose after two AZD1222 doses. Females outnumbered males among donors, who were mostly white British; clonal diversity was possibly underestimated. Repertoire sampling occurred only after the peak T cell response.

Data came from immunoSEQ multiplex PCR; TCRdb stores just in-frame clones and leaves some out. The sample has about 120,000 clones, 88% seen once. The ends were cut back, 3 bases at V and 1 base at J, with 6 bases in the middle. The CDR3 is 13 residues long. CDR1 and CDR2 from the germline V gene are KGHSH and LQKENI. Remarks on this clone: The antigen remains undetermined.

This sequence originates from an adult who received the AZD1222 COVID-19 vaccine. The rearrangement uses TRBV18 and TRBJ1-2; D is unresolved. Sequenced here: peripheral blood, sampled 28 days after the second AZD1222 dose. The CDR3 DNA sequence: TGTGCCAGCTCACCTGACGGTAACTATGGCTACACCTTC. This encodes CASSPDGNYGYTF.